A selection of T cell receptor beta chains follows, all from one sample in a study of a mutant IDH1 vaccine in newly diagnosed glioma. Which antigens these TCRs recognize remains unknown. Profiled with immunoSEQ multiplex PCR; TCRdb holds only in-frame clones, not every one. Among 75,000 to 80,000 clones listed, 91% were seen once. Here the sequenced sample was PBMCs, taken from a glioma patient whose treatment included an IDH1 peptide vaccine. The receptor source for this set is a woman between 45 and 65 years old with glioma. CDR3s include the opening cysteine and the closing phenylalanine or tryptophan. The D gene is left open where the match is weak. Clone size is given for some rows only: seen once, a few or many times, or a class if the clone is expanded.

J: TRBJ1-4
V: TRBV27
size: NA
D: NA
CDR3: CASSLGTPATNEKLFF
DNA: TGTGCCAGCAGTTTAGGAACCCCCGCAACTAATGAAAAACTGTTTTTT

J: TRBJ1-5
V: TRBV5-1
size: NA
D: TRBD1
CDR3: CASSQTGIGNQPQHF
DNA: TGCGCCAGCAGCCAGACAGGGATTGGCAATCAGCCCCAGCATTTT

J: TRBJ1-5
V: TRBV19
size: NA
D: TRBD1
CDR3: CASARQGGNQPQHF
DNA: TGTGCCAGCGCGAGACAGGGCGGGAATCAGCCCCAGCATTTT

J: TRBJ2-3
V: TRBV5-5
size: NA
D: NA
CDR3: CASSFRVFGTDTQYF
DNA: TGTGCCAGCAGCTTTCGGGTATTTGGCACAGATACGCAGTATTTT

J: TRBJ1-1
V: TRBV4-1
size: NA
D: TRBD1
CDR3: CASSQAPLTGGEAFF
DNA: TGCGCCAGCAGCCAAGCTCCCCTAACAGGGGGTGAAGCTTTCTTT

J: TRBJ1-1
V: TRBV7-3
size: NA
D: NA
CDR3: CASSLRNLGEAFF
DNA: TGTGCCAGCAGCTTACGTAACCTGGGTGAAGCTTTCTTT

J: TRBJ2-1
V: TRBV11-2
size: NA
D: NA
CDR3: CASSLGVAEQFF
DNA: TGTGCCAGCAGCTTAGGCGTAGCGGAGCAGTTCTTC

J: TRBJ2-7
V: TRBV18
size: NA
D: TRBD2
CDR3: CASSPPLTSGYSYEQYF
DNA: TGTGCCAGCTCACCACCGTTGACTAGCGGATACTCCTACGAGCAGTACTTC

J: TRBJ2-2
V: TRBV30
size: NA
D: TRBD2
CDR3: CAWRGLAGHPTGELFF
DNA: TGTGCCTGGAGAGGACTAGCGGGACACCCCACCGGGGAGCTGTTTTTT

J: TRBJ2-7
V: TRBV5-1
size: once
D: TRBD2
CDR3: CASSLVAGNAYEQYF
DNA: TGCGCCAGCAGCTTGGTAGCGGGGAACGCCTACGAGCAGTACTTC

J: TRBJ2-2
V: TRBV27
size: NA
D: NA
CDR3: CASRLWGSNTGELFF
DNA: TGTGCCAGCAGGCTCTGGGGCTCGAACACCGGGGAGCTGTTTTTT

J: TRBJ1-3
V: TRBV5-1
size: NA
D: NA
CDR3: CASSLGGFGNTIYF
DNA: TGCGCCAGCAGCTTGGGGGGATTTGGAAACACCATATATTTT

J: TRBJ2-7
V: TRBV7-8
size: NA
D: NA
CDR3: CASSPRPVTYEQYF
DNA: TGTGCCAGCAGCCCCCGGCCAGTTACCTACGAGCAGTACTTC

J: TRBJ2-2
V: TRBV9
size: NA
D: TRBD2
CDR3: CASSVDPSGSRTGELFF
DNA: TGTGCCAGCAGCGTAGACCCTAGCGGGAGTCGAACCGGGGAGCTGTTTTTT

J: TRBJ2-1
V: TRBV7-9
size: NA
D: NA
CDR3: CASSLAVTDEQFF
DNA: TGTGCCAGCAGCTTAGCTGTTACGGATGAGCAGTTCTTC

J: TRBJ2-1
V: TRBV27
size: NA
D: NA
CDR3: CASSSPVTLYNEQFF
DNA: TGTGCCAGCAGTTCGCCCGTGACCCTCTACAATGAGCAGTTCTTC

J: TRBJ2-2
V: TRBV7-3
size: NA
D: NA
CDR3: CASSLNGGANTGELFF
DNA: TGTGCCAGCAGCTTAAATGGCGGGGCGAACACCGGGGAGCTGTTTTTT

J: TRBJ2-3
V: TRBV5-4
size: NA
D: TRBD1
CDR3: CASSLAGTGGRHYTDTQYF
DNA: TGTGCCAGCAGCTTGGCGGGGACAGGGGGCCGCCATTACACAGATACGCAGTATTTT

J: TRBJ1-1
V: TRBV9
size: NA
D: NA
CDR3: CASSVSGGNTEAFF
DNA: TGTGCCAGCAGCGTTTCGGGGGGGAACACTGAAGCTTTCTTT

J: TRBJ2-5
V: TRBV11-3
size: NA
D: TRBD2
CDR3: CASSLGASGDQETQYF
DNA: TGTGCCAGCAGCTTAGGGGCTAGCGGGGACCAAGAGACCCAGTACTTC

J: TRBJ2-3
V: TRBV16
size: NA
D: NA
CDR3: CASSPPLSTDTQYF
DNA: TGTGCCAGCAGCCCACCCCTATCCACAGATACGCAGTATTTT

J: TRBJ2-7
V: TRBV29-1
size: NA
D: TRBD1
CDR3: CSVTGTGFYEQYF
DNA: TGCAGCGTTACCGGGACAGGGTTTTACGAGCAGTACTTC

J: TRBJ2-7
V: TRBV4-2
size: NA
D: NA
CDR3: CASSPGPTYEQYF
DNA: TGTGCCAGCAGCCCCGGGCCTACCTACGAGCAGTACTTC

J: TRBJ2-2
V: TRBV2
size: once
D: TRBD2
CDR3: CASRATSGSVGELFF
DNA: TGTGCCAGCAGGGCCACTAGCGGGAGTGTCGGGGAGCTGTTTTTT

J: TRBJ2-1
V: TRBV9
size: NA
D: NA
CDR3: CASSVAGRGNYNEQFF
DNA: TGTGCCAGCAGCGTAGCTGGGAGAGGGAATTACAATGAGCAGTTCTTC

J: TRBJ2-2
V: TRBV2
size: NA
D: NA
CDR3: CASSWTGTGELFF
DNA: TGTGCCAGCAGTTGGACGGGGACCGGGGAGCTGTTTTTT

J: TRBJ2-7
V: TRBV7-9
size: NA
D: TRBD1
CDR3: CASSLDGTGVEQYF
DNA: TGTGCCAGCAGCTTAGATGGGACAGGGGTCGAGCAGTACTTC

J: TRBJ1-5
V: TRBV28
size: NA
D: TRBD1
CDR3: CASSLDGTGLNQPQHF
DNA: TGTGCCAGCAGTTTGGACGGGACAGGGCTCAATCAGCCCCAGCATTTT

J: TRBJ1-1
V: TRBV14
size: NA
D: TRBD1
CDR3: CASTPGRDSTEAFF
DNA: TGTGCCAGCACCCCGGGCAGGGACAGCACTGAAGCTTTCTTT

J: TRBJ1-1
V: TRBV6-1
size: NA
D: NA
CDR3: CASSERAYTEAFF
DNA: TGTGCCAGCAGTGAGAGGGCGTACACTGAAGCTTTCTTT

J: TRBJ2-5
V: TRBV7-9
size: NA
D: TRBD1
CDR3: CASSYGTGGQETQYF
DNA: TGTGCCAGCAGCTACGGGACAGGGGGCCAAGAGACCCAGTACTTC

J: TRBJ1-5
V: TRBV15
size: NA
D: NA
CDR3: CATSRGEGQPQHF
DNA: TGTGCCACCAGCAGAGGGGAGGGGCAGCCCCAGCATTTT

J: TRBJ2-5
V: TRBV5-1
size: NA
D: TRBD2
CDR3: CASSLDLAVWGETQYF
DNA: TGCGCCAGCAGCTTGGATCTAGCGGTCTGGGGTGAGACCCAGTACTTC

J: TRBJ2-1
V: TRBV28
size: NA
D: TRBD2
CDR3: CATHRGTSVYNEQFF
DNA: TGTGCCACCCACCGCGGGACTAGCGTTTACAATGAGCAGTTCTTC

J: TRBJ1-1
V: TRBV19
size: once
D: TRBD1
CDR3: CASTRQGAGTEAFF
DNA: TGTGCCAGTACTAGACAGGGGGCAGGCACTGAAGCTTTCTTT

J: TRBJ1-3
V: TRBV5-8
size: NA
D: NA
CDR3: CASSLYTGNTIYF
DNA: TGTGCCAGCAGCCTCTATACTGGAAACACCATATATTTT

J: TRBJ2-6
V: TRBV7-2
size: NA
D: TRBD2
CDR3: CASSLSPSGFSGANVLTF
DNA: TGTGCCAGCAGCTTATCTCCTAGCGGATTCTCTGGGGCCAACGTCCTGACTTTC

J: TRBJ2-4
V: TRBV27
size: NA
D: NA
CDR3: CASSSMNIQYF
DNA: TGTGCCAGCAGTTCTATGAACATTCAGTACTTC

J: TRBJ2-4
V: TRBV29-1
size: NA
D: NA
CDR3: CSVEAGMGNIQYF
DNA: TGCAGCGTTGAGGCTGGGATGGGGAACATTCAGTACTTC

J: TRBJ1-5
V: TRBV6-5
size: NA
D: NA
CDR3: CASSWAPNQPQHF
DNA: TGTGCCAGCTCCTGGGCCCCCAATCAGCCCCAGCATTTT

J: TRBJ2-7
V: TRBV5-6
size: NA
D: TRBD2
CDR3: CASNILAGLYEQYF
DNA: TGTGCCAGCAACATACTAGCGGGACTCTACGAGCAGTACTTC

J: TRBJ2-1
V: TRBV4-2
size: NA
D: TRBD2
CDR3: CASSPTSGDTILSLSSYNEQFF
DNA: TGTGCCAGCAGCCCGACTAGCGGGGACACAATCCTATCACTAAGCTCCTACAATGAGCAGTTCTTC

J: TRBJ1-1
V: TRBV29-1
size: NA
D: TRBD1
CDR3: CSGGDSWNTEAFF
DNA: TGCAGCGGCGGGGACAGCTGGAACACTGAAGCTTTCTTT

J: TRBJ2-1
V: TRBV9
size: NA
D: TRBD1
CDR3: CASSVTGTGSYNEQFF
DNA: TGTGCCAGCAGCGTTACCGGGACAGGGTCATACAATGAGCAGTTCTTC

J: TRBJ2-5
V: TRBV6-1
size: NA
D: NA
CDR3: CASSPLGETQYF
DNA: TGTGCCAGCAGTCCCCTAGGGGAGACCCAGTACTTC

J: TRBJ2-6
V: TRBV6-6
size: NA
D: TRBD1
CDR3: CASRQGVGGANVLTF
DNA: TGTGCCAGCAGGCAGGGGGTAGGTGGGGCCAACGTCCTGACTTTC

J: TRBJ2-1
V: TRBV7-6
size: few
D: TRBD2
CDR3: CASSLRTSVGGAYNEQFF
DNA: TGTGCCAGCAGCTTAAGGACTAGCGTAGGGGGGGCCTACAATGAGCAGTTCTTC

J: TRBJ2-7
V: TRBV19
size: NA
D: TRBD2
CDR3: CASRVSGRRPYEQYF
DNA: TGTGCCAGTAGGGTTAGCGGGAGGCGCCCCTACGAGCAGTACTTC

J: TRBJ2-2
V: TRBV30
size: NA
D: NA
CDR3: CAWTAGRELFF
DNA: TGTGCCTGGACCGCGGGCCGGGAGCTGTTTTTT

J: TRBJ2-1
V: TRBV28
size: NA
D: NA
CDR3: CASTTRVDQYNEQFF
DNA: TGTGCCAGCACAACCCGGGTGGACCAATACAATGAGCAGTTCTTC

J: TRBJ2-2
V: TRBV5-1
size: NA
D: NA
CDR3: CASSPAGAVNTGELFF
DNA: TGCGCCAGCAGCCCCGCAGGGGCCGTAAACACCGGGGAGCTGTTTTTT

J: TRBJ1-6
V: TRBV28
size: NA
D: TRBD1
CDR3: CASSFGTGGSPLHF
DNA: TGTGCCAGCAGTTTCGGGACAGGGGGATCACCCCTCCACTTT

J: TRBJ2-4
V: TRBV5-6
size: NA
D: TRBD2
CDR3: CASSLDLASGRLAKNIQYF
DNA: TGTGCCAGCAGCTTGGATCTGGCTAGCGGGAGGCTGGCCAAAAACATTCAGTACTTC

J: TRBJ2-7
V: TRBV4-2
size: NA
D: NA
CDR3: CASSQERADSVEQYF
DNA: TGTGCCAGCAGCCAAGAGCGAGCGGACTCCGTCGAGCAGTACTTC